The sequence of this T cell receptor (beta chain) was determined in a study of T cell repertoires in cytomegalovirus infection. Study in general: HLA-B-restricted CMV epitopes that are well studied were used alongside recently identified HLA-C-restricted ones. Both a matching HLA type and CMV infection were indicated by public TCR beta signatures.

The table lists this clonotype with many counts. The antigen remains unidentified. Whole-study results and caveats: Cumulative frequency (of public TCR beta family members) identified carriers of CMV plus the relevant HLA. Within the response measured ex vivo, HLA-C-restricted CMV-specific TCR beta clonotypes were dominant.

The V and J ends lost 4 bases and 5 bases respectively, with 20 bases between them. The CDR3 runs 16 residues. Germline lookup yields CDR1 SGHTA and CDR2 FQGNSA. TCRdb used MiXCR to reprocess the reads, holding one entry per CDR3 protein. The table shows approximately 990,000 distinct CDR3 sequences, with 31% occurring only once. The origin of this receptor is a human donor in good health (CMV status not recorded). Some clones in this sample may be carry-over from other donors' samples. The chain has TRBV7-2 and TRBJ1-2; a possible D gene is TRBD1 (5 bases). The starting material was cultured CD8+ T cells from PBMCs, obtained from culture after CMV antigen stimulation. CDR3 DNA: TGTGCCAGCAGCTCCACTCGGGCAGGGCTGGGGTATGGCTACACCTTC. It specifies CASSSTRAGLGYGYTF.